This is a list of T cell receptor beta chains from one sample in a study of blood T cells in healthy people across ages. TCRdb redid the calling of the 5' RACE reads with MiXCR, one entry per CDR3 protein. There are some 690,000 distinct CDR3 sequences in the sample; 20% to 25% occur only once, and less than 25% lies in the top ten. Sequenced sample: blood. Source of these receptors: a man in his 70s in good health. Each CDR3 is given with its conserved first and last residue. Each record gives: clone size, D gene, J gene, CDR3 length, V gene, CDR3 protein, CDR3 DNA. D genes are given only for firm matches. Only some rows state a clone size, as once, few, many or a class for expanded clones.

>few|.|TRBJ2-5|13|TRBV29-1
CSVGWTTQETQYF
TGCAGCGTGGGGTGGACAACACAAGAGACCCAGTACTTC
>.|TRBD2|TRBJ2-1|15|TRBV7-2
CASSFKRGDHNEQFF
TGTGCCAGCAGCTTCAAGCGGGGTGACCACAATGAGCAGTTCTTC
>.|.|TRBJ1-2|13|TRBV7-9
CASSLDGVNSYTF
TGTGCCAGCAGTTTGGACGGGGTCAATAGCTACACCTTC
>.|TRBD2|TRBJ2-3|15|TRBV5-6
CASSRGLASTDTQYF
TGTGCCAGCAGCAGGGGACTAGCGAGCACAGATACGCAGTATTTT
>.|.|TRBJ1-6|13|TRBV2
CASIGQRNSPLHF
TGTGCCAGCATTGGACAGCGTAATTCACCCCTCCACTTT
>few|TRBD1|TRBJ1-2|16|TRBV18
CASSPRTGGAGVGYTF
TGTGCCAGCTCACCCCGGACAGGGGGCGCCGGGGTGGGCTACACCTTC
>.|TRBD2|TRBJ2-2|14|TRBV5-1
CASSIAGNTGELFF
TGCGCCAGCAGCATAGCGGGGAACACCGGGGAGCTGTTTTTT
>.|TRBD1|TRBJ2-1|16|TRBV24-1
CATSDRTGGSLNEQFF
TGTGCCACCAGTGATCGGACAGGGGGGTCCCTCAATGAGCAGTTCTTC
>.|.|TRBJ1-2|14|TRBV28
CASRVNGDAYGYTF
TGTGCCAGCAGGGTTAATGGGGATGCCTATGGCTACACCTTC
>.|.|TRBJ2-1|13|TRBV7-9
CASSLANEFAPFF
TGTGCCAGCAGCTTAGCGAACGAATTCGCCCCGTTCTTC
>few|.|TRBJ1-5|15|TRBV20-1
CSARAGEVSNQPQHF
TGCAGTGCTAGAGCAGGGGAGGTGAGCAATCAGCCCCAGCATTTT
>.|TRBD2|TRBJ2-5|17|TRBV12-3/TRBV12-4
CASSLTASGSPWETQYF
TGTGCCAGCAGCCTCACGGCTAGCGGGAGCCCCTGGGAGACCCAGTACTTC
>few|.|TRBJ1-6|15|TRBV12-3/TRBV12-4
CASSLDPIGNSPLHF
TGTGCCAGCAGTCTGGACCCGATCGGTAATTCACCCCTCCACTTT
>.|TRBD1|TRBJ1-1|11|TRBV2
CASLGGRGAFF
TGTGCCAGCTTAGGGGGCAGGGGAGCTTTCTTT
>many|.|TRBJ2-4|10|TRBV20-1
CSSTRTVQYF
TGCAGTTCAACACGGACGGTTCAGTACTTC
>.|TRBD2|TRBJ2-3|16|TRBV27
CASSLVARGGADTQYF
TGTGCCAGCAGTTTGGTGGCGCGGGGGGGCGCAGATACGCAGTATTTT
>few|.|TRBJ2-3|13|TRBV20-1
CSAAAPGSDTQYF
TGCAGTGCAGCAGCTCCGGGGTCAGATACGCAGTATTTT
>few|.|TRBJ1-2|11|TRBV12-3/TRBV12-4
CATVRGSGYTF
TGTGCCACCGTGAGGGGTTCTGGCTACACCTTC